This entry lists 7 T cell receptor beta chains sequenced from one sample in a study of blood T cells in healthy people across ages. Together with a sample-barcoded 5' primer, a J-beta primer mix was included in a second PCR lasting about 7 to 12 cycles. TCRdb analysed the 5' RACE reads with MiXCR anew, one entry per CDR3 protein. The sample includes about 1.4 million distinct CDR3 sequences, around 59% seen only once; the top ten take 6.5% to 8.5%. Sequenced material: blood. The receptors derive from a man aged 18 to 29 in good health.

The J gene is TRBJ2-7, the V gene TRBV7-2; D remains ambiguous. CDR3 length: 13 residues. Per the germline V gene, CDR1 is SGHTA and CDR2 is FQGNSA. Trimming left V 1 base short and J 5 bases short, with 9 bases between. The CDR3 spells CASSLGMGNEQYF. In nucleotides, the CDR3 is TGTGCCAGCAGCTTAGGTATGGGAAACGAGCAGTACTTC.

The chain recombines TRBV3-1 with TRBJ2-2; D unresolved. V was shortened by 3 bases and J by 7 bases, with 12 bases between the two germline ends. The germline V gene has CDR1 LGHDT and CDR2 YNNKEL (reference sequence). The CDR3 is 14 amino acids. The DNA of the CDR3 is TGTGCCAGCAGCCAGCTTCATAGCATCGGGGAGCTGTTTTTT. The encoded protein is CASSQLHSIGELFF.

The chain is built from TRBV4-1 and TRBJ2-1; 16 bases fit TRBD2. V dropped 4 bases and J dropped 8; count of bases not matched to a gene: 11. The CDR3 loop spans 18 amino acids. Looked up from germline, CDR1 is MGHRA and CDR2 is YSYEKL. CDR3 in amino acids: CASSLLGTSGGAYYEQFF. CDR3 sequence (DNA): TGCGCCAGCAGCCTCCTCGGGACTAGCGGGGGGGCTTACTATGAGCAGTTCTTC.

The J gene is TRBJ2-7, the V gene TRBV19, with D possibly matching TRBD1 (5 bases). The J call may be faulty, since TRBJ2-5 better matches the DNA end. Per germline, CDR1 LNHDA and CDR2 SQIVND (reference sequence). The CDR3 loop spans 15 amino acids. Here the CDR3 DNA reads TGTGCCAGTAGTCCCATAGGGGCTTATCAAGAGACCCAGTACTTC. Translation gives CASSPIGAYQETQYF.

The gene calls are TRBV29-1 and TRBJ2-3, with D tentatively TRBD2 (6 bases). This CDR3 is built from 15 residues. Per the germline V gene, CDR1 is SQVTM and CDR2 is ANQGSEA. Trimming took 0 bases from V and 4 from J, leaving 14 bases between them. In DNA form, the CDR3 reads TGCAGCGTTGAAGATTGGAGGGGTTCGGCAGATACGCAGTATTTT. Translating gives CSVEDWRGSADTQYF.

The chain links TRBV7-2 to TRBJ2-4; the D is unclear. CDR3 size: 14 residues. CDR1 and CDR2 from the germline V gene are SGHTA and FQGNSA. Trimming removed 5 bases at V and 13 bases at J, with 21 bases between. CDR3 sequence reads: CASSAISLADEQYF. DNA for the CDR3: TGTGCCAGCAGCGCAATTAGCCTGGCGGATGAGCAGTACTTC.

The CDR3 sequence: CASRPGTTYEQYF. The CDR3 DNA sequence: TGTGCCAGCAGACCCGGGACGACCTACGAGCAGTACTTC. This chain uses TRBV7-2 with TRBJ2-7; D tentatively fits TRBD1 or TRBD2 (5 bases each). Germline CDR1 reads SGHTA; CDR2 reads FQGNSA. With 6 bases removed from V and 2 bases from J, the gap between germline ends came to 11 bases. The CDR3 runs 13 residues.